The next 12 T cell receptor beta chains were all read from a single sample in a study of T-cell reconstitution after alpha-beta-depleted transplantation in children. Molecular barcoding with unique molecular identifiers was used for the TCRbeta library. TCRdb reprocessed the PCR reads with MiXCR, giving one entry per CDR3 protein. The table has hundreds of thousands of distinct CDR3 sequences, about 14% seen once; the top ten hold around 4.1%. This specimen consisted of PBMCs, obtained from the stem cell graft. The receptor set was obtained from a human donor who donated a stem cell graft to a child with Fanconi anemia.

This clonotype was counted at least ten times. The chain carries TRBV20-1 and TRBJ1-1; 11 bases agree with TRBD1. J was trimmed by 3 bases and V by 2 bases; bases with no gene match: 5. Germline V gene sequence: CDR1 DFQATT, CDR2 SNEGSKA (reference sequence). The CDR3 has 15 amino acids. CDR3 in amino acids: CSARSPGQGDTEAFF. The CDR3 nucleotides are TGCAGTGCTAGATCGCCGGGACAGGGGGACACTGAAGCTTTCTTT.

This clonotype was recorded many times. This sequence joins TRBV4-3 and TRBJ2-5; 8 positions match TRBD1. The CDR3 totals 18 residues. CDR1 and CDR2 from the germline V gene are LGHNA and YSLEER. J was trimmed by 4 bases and V by 2 bases; bases with no gene match: 15. CDR3 amino acids: CASSQSISQGATGETQYF. As DNA, the CDR3 is TGCGCCAGCAGCCAATCAATTTCGCAGGGGGCCACGGGAGAGACCCAGTACTTC.

The V and J genes are TRBV28 and TRBJ2-5; 10 nucleotides agree with TRBD1. The CDR3 has 15 residues. V lost 4 bases and J lost 2; bases outside the gene matches: 4. Germline V gives CDR1 MDHEN, CDR2 SYDVKM. The CDR3 DNA follows: TGTGCCAGCAGTTCAATGGGACAGGGGCAAGAGACCCAGTACTTC. It codes for CASSSMGQGQETQYF. Together with reference TRBV28 and TRBJ2-5, the CDR3 gives the full variable domain: DVKVTQSSRYLVKRTGEKVFLECVQDMDHENMFWYRQDPGLGLRLIYFSYDVKMKEKGDIPEGYSVSREKKERFSLILESASTNQTSMYLCASSSMGQGQETQYFGPGTRLLVL.

The table lists this clonotype with a few counts. The J gene is TRBJ2-3, the V gene TRBV7-7; TRBD2 matches at 7 bases. With V trimmed by 1 base and J by 5 bases, 6 bases remained unmatched. The CDR3 consists of 15 residues. Germline CDR1 reads SSHAT; CDR2 reads FNYEAQ (reference sequence). CDR3 loop: CASSLGVSGGDTQYF. The CDR3 DNA follows: TGTGCCAGCAGCTTAGGGGTATCGGGGGGAGATACGCAGTATTTT.

V is TRBV14 and J is TRBJ1-1, with D uncertain. Germline CDR1 is SGHDN and CDR2 is FVKESK. Trimming removed 4 bases from V and 0 bases from J, with 18 bases in between. This CDR3 is 17 amino acids long. CDR3 sequence: CASSRGLGTTLNTEAFF. In nucleotides, the CDR3 is TGTGCCAGCAGCCGTGGCTTGGGAACGACATTGAACACTGAAGCTTTCTTT.

This clonotype has only a few counts. This chain uses TRBV6-5 with TRBJ1-2; unclear D gene. Trimming stripped 3 bases from V and 3 bases from J, with 8 bases between. The CDR3 totals 13 residues. The germline gives CDR1 MNHEY, CDR2 SVGAGI. CDR3: CASSYTGYYGYTF. CDR3 bases: TGTGCCAGCAGTTATACGGGCTACTATGGCTACACCTTC.

The rearrangement uses TRBV12-3 or TRBV12-4 and TRBJ1-5, with D tentatively TRBD1 (5 bases). Trimming removed 8 bases from V and 3 bases from J, with 11 bases in between. The CDR3 has 13 residues. The CDR3 loop reads CASGPGPNQPQHF. In DNA, the CDR3 is TGTGCCAGCGGCCCGGGACCCAATCAGCCCCAGCATTTT.

The chain couples TRBV5-1 to TRBJ2-3; 8 bases are shared with TRBD1. CDR1 is SGHRS and CDR2 is YFSETQ in the germline V gene. The CDR3 runs to 14 residues. V was pared by 4 bases and J by 4 bases, with 5 bases of the junction left unmatched. CDR3 coding DNA: TGCGCCAGCAGCGTCTCAGGGGGCGCAGATACGCAGTATTTT. As protein: CASSVSGGADTQYF. The full variable domain, completed using reference TRBV5-1 and TRBJ2-3, is KAGVTQTPRYLIKTRGQQVTLSCSPISGHRSVSWYQQTPGQGLQFLFEYFSETQRNKGNFPGRFSGRQFSNSRSEMNVSTLELGDSALYLCASSVSGGADTQYFGPGTRLTVL.

This clonotype was seen more than once but under ten times. The V and J genes are TRBV7-9 and TRBJ1-1; tentatively, D is TRBD1 (5 bases). V shed 7 bases and J shed 7 bases, with 10 bases lying between them. Germline CDR1 is SEHNR and CDR2 is FQNEAQ (reference sequence). There are 11 residues in the CDR3. CDR3 nucleotide sequence: TGTGCCAGCACCTACGGGGGTGAAGCTTTCTTT. Protein product: CASTYGGEAFF.

The chain couples TRBV4-3 to TRBJ2-7; 7 nucleotides line up with TRBD1. This CDR3 spans 15 amino acids. Germline assignment: CDR1 LGHNA and CDR2 YSLEER. Germline trimming cut 1 base from V and 2 bases from J; bases unmatched to any gene: 5. The CDR3 region has the DNA TGCGCCAGCAGCCAAGGGACAGGACTGACCTACGAGCAGTACTTC. Protein: CASSQGTGLTYEQYF.

The V and J genes are TRBV5-1 and TRBJ2-3, with 13 bases identical to TRBD2. The CDR3 is made up of 24 amino acids. Germline V gene sequence: CDR1 SGHRS, CDR2 YFSETQ. The V and J ends lost 0 bases and 4 bases, in that order; junction bases with no gene match: 26. The CDR3: CASSLARTSGGRNWPGSTPDTQYF. The CDR3 DNA sequence: TGCGCCAGCAGCTTGGCTCGGACTAGCGGGGGACGGAATTGGCCTGGGTCCACCCCAGATACGCAGTATTTT.

This clonotype was counted a few times. This chain joins TRBV5-1 and TRBJ2-1; 8 bases align to TRBD2. Trimming removed 5 bases from V and 8 bases from J; junction bases left unmatched: 15. Germline loops: CDR1 SGHRS, CDR2 YFSETQ. There are 16 residues in the CDR3. The CDR3 bases are TGCGCCAGCAGAAAATCGGGGGGGGCGATGGCGGATGAGCAGTTCTTC. As protein: CASRKSGGAMADEQFF.